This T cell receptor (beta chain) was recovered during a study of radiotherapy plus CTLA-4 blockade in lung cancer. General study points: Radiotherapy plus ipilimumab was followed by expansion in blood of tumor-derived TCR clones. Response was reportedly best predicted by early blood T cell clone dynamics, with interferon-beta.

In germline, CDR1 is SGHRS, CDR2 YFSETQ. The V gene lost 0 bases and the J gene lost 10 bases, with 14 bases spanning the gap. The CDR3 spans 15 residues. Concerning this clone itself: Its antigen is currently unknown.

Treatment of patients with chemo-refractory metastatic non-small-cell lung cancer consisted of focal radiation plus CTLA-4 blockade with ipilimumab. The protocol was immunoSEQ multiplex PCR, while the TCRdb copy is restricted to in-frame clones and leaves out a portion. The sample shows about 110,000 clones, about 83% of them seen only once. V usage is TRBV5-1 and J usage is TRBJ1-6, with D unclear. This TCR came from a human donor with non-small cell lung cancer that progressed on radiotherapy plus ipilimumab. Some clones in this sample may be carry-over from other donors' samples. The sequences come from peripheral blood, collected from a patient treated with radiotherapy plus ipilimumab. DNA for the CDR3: TGCGCCAGCAGCTTGGAACCCGTCGGCGACTCACCCCTCCACTTT. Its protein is CASSLEPVGDSPLHF.